Shown below are 15 T cell receptor beta chains from a single sample sequenced in a study of tumor and adjacent non-tumor tissue in lung cancer. RNA was extracted from bulk tissue without any cell sorting. A modified ARM-PCR protocol with three rounds of nested PCR amplified TCRbeta. Each CDR3 protein gets one entry after TCRdb re-called the multiplex PCR reads with MiXCR. The sample holds around 99,000 distinct CDR3 sequences, about 75% seen once. What was sequenced was lung tumor tissue. These receptors came from a woman aged 60-75 years with non-small cell lung cancer.

The V call is TRBV14, the J call TRBJ2-6; no clear D. With 6 bases removed from V and 4 bases from J, the gap between germline ends came to 10 bases. This CDR3 region has 14 residues. CDR1 is SGHDN and CDR2 is FVKESK in the germline V gene. In DNA form, the CDR3 reads TGTGCCAGCAGTTCGGCGTCCGGGGCCAACGTCCTGACTTTC. Encoded protein: CASSSASGANVLTF.

Of note for this clonotype: The junction shows a germline mismatch at one end, possibly a read error. The chain employs TRBV5-1 and TRBJ1-4; D is unclear. The length of the CDR3 is 13 residues. Germline V gene sequence: CDR1 SGHRS, CDR2 YFSETQ. Here the CDR3 DNA reads TGCACCAGCAGCGTACGACTTGATGAAAAACTGTTTTTT. Amino acid sequence: CTSSVRLDEKLFF.

This clonotype came up once. Given a much more abundant clone one base away, this may be a read error. The chain carries TRBV4-1 and TRBJ2-3; weak D call: TRBD2 (6 bases). The CDR3 extends over 15 amino acids. Germline values: CDR1 MGHRA, CDR2 YSYEKL. The CDR3 loop is CASSQVLASTDTHYF. As DNA, the CDR3 is TGCGCCAGCAGCCAGGTACTAGCCAGCACAGATACGCACTATTTT.

On this clonotype: It is likely a read error, because the conserved phenylalanine at the end of the CDR3 is missing. This chain connects TRBV4-2 to TRBJ2-3, with TRBD2 matching over 8 bases. With 4 bases clipped from V and 5 bases from J, the junction kept 8 bases outside the gene matches. The germline V gene encodes CDR1 LGHNA and CDR2 YNFKEQ. There are 15 residues in the CDR3. The CDR3 coding sequence is TGTGCCAGCAGCCCGAACGGGGGGGAGCGAGATACGCAGTATTTA. This sequence encodes CASSPNGGERDTQYL.

A note on this clonotype: A junction end diverges from the germline sequence, so it may reflect a read error. The V call is TRBV20-1, the J call TRBJ1-2, with D maybe TRBD1 (6 bases). Germline V gene data show CDR1 as DFQATT and CDR2 as SNEGSKA (reference sequence). The CDR3 totals 18 residues. CDR3 DNA sequence: TGCAGTGCTTCACCTATCCGGGACACCCAAAGAATTTACTATGGCCACACCTTC. This encodes CSASPIRDTQRIYYGHTF.

With regard to this clonotype: Sequence at one end of the junction differs from germline and may be a read error. The chain recombines TRBV11-2 with TRBJ1-6; 7 bases agree with TRBD1. The CDR3 consists of 15 residues. Germline V gives CDR1 SGHAT, CDR2 FQNNGV. The CDR3 loop is CTSSLGDRYNSSLHF. The CDR3 DNA follows: TGTACCAGCAGCTTAGGGGACAGATATAATTCATCACTCCACTTT.

As concerns this clonotype: One junction end does not reproduce the germline sequence, and a read error may be involved. This chain connects TRBV6-6 to TRBJ1-2, with unresolved D. The CDR3 loop spans 16 amino acids. Germline V gene data show CDR1 as MNHNY and CDR2 as SVGAGI (reference sequence). In DNA, the CDR3 is TGTGCCAGAAGTTTATCGGACGGTCGTCTCCTCTATGGCTACACCTTC. Its translation: CARSLSDGRLLYGYTF.

Comment on this clonotype: Germline and junction disagree at one end, which may indicate a read error. The genes are TRBV11-2 and TRBJ2-1; 10 nucleotides align to TRBD1. There are 15 residues in the CDR3. The germline V gene has CDR1 SGHAT and CDR2 FQNNGV. In DNA, the CDR3 is TGTGGCAGCAGCCGATCAGGGACAGGGGACAATGAGCAGTTCTTC. This gives the protein CGSSRSGTGDNEQFF.

This clonotype was detected a few times. The chain combines TRBV4-1 with TRBJ1-2, with 8 nucleotides matching TRBD1. V lost 4 bases, J lost 7 bases, and 17 bases stayed unmatched. CDR3 length: 17 residues. Germline loops: CDR1 MGHRA, CDR2 YSYEKL. CDR3 sequence reads: CASSPQLGQGAVRGYTF. In DNA form, the CDR3 reads TGCGCCAGCAGCCCTCAATTAGGTCAGGGGGCGGTTCGTGGCTACACCTTC.

Details on this clonotype: A junction end diverges from the germline sequence, so it may reflect a read error. The genes are TRBV20-1 and TRBJ1-5, with D perhaps matching TRBD1 (6 bases). The CDR3 totals 14 residues. CDR1 and CDR2 (germline): DFQATT, SNEGSKA (reference sequence). CDR3 loop: CRAPDRVNNQLQHF. The CDR3 region has the DNA TGCCGTGCCCCGGACAGAGTAAACAATCAGCTCCAACATTTT.

The rearrangement joins TRBV28 to TRBJ2-3; the D is unclear. Trimming stripped 10 bases from V and 5 bases from J, with 19 bases between. The germline V gene has CDR1 MDHEN and CDR2 SYDVKM. The CDR3 contains 14 residues. The CDR3 DNA reads TGTGCCAATCCTGGTGACTCGGGCCTAGATACGCAGTATTTT. Amino acid sequence: CANPGDSGLDTQYF.

As to this clonotype: The CDR3 does not close with the conserved phenylalanine or tryptophan, likely indicating a read error. The chain employs TRBV4-3 and TRBJ2-6; possibly TRBD1 for D (5 bases). V shed 7 bases and J shed 3 bases, with 16 bases lying between them. Germline CDR1 and CDR2: LGHNA and YSLEER. The CDR3 runs to 16 residues. CDR3 sequence (DNA): TGCGCCAGCAACCAGACAAGGGGCGGTGGGGCCAACGTCCTGACTATC. Its protein product is CASNQTRGGGANVLTI.

Comment on this clonotype: A much more abundant neighbour one base away suggests this may be a read error. This chain joins TRBV28 and TRBJ1-2, with D maybe TRBD1 (5 bases). Germline CDR1 is MDHEN and CDR2 is SYDVKM. The CDR3 runs 13 residues. For the CDR3, the DNA is TGTGCCTGCAGAATCGGGACTCACGGGGGCTACACCTTC. Amino acid sequence: CACRIGTHGGYTF.

The count of this clonotype is one. The chain couples TRBV11-2 to TRBJ2-7; 10 bases match TRBD2. The trim removed 5 bases at V and 3 bases at J, leaving 7 bases unmatched. This CDR3 region has 15 residues. Germline CDR1 and CDR2: SGHAT and FQNNGV. The DNA for the CDR3 is TGTGCCAGCAGCCAAGGGACTAGCGTGAGCTACGAGCAGTACTTC. Its protein product is CASSQGTSVSYEQYF.

Only a few counts were recorded for this clonotype. With a much larger clone just one base away, this may be a read error. V usage is TRBV6-5 and J usage is TRBJ1-1, with a possible D match to TRBD1 (5 bases). CDR3 length equals 14 residues. Germline CDR1 reads MNHEY; CDR2 reads SVGAGI. The CDR3, as DNA: TGTGTCACCAACCGTCTTCAGGGTAGCACTGAAGCTTTCTTT. Translation gives CVTNRLQGSTEAFF.